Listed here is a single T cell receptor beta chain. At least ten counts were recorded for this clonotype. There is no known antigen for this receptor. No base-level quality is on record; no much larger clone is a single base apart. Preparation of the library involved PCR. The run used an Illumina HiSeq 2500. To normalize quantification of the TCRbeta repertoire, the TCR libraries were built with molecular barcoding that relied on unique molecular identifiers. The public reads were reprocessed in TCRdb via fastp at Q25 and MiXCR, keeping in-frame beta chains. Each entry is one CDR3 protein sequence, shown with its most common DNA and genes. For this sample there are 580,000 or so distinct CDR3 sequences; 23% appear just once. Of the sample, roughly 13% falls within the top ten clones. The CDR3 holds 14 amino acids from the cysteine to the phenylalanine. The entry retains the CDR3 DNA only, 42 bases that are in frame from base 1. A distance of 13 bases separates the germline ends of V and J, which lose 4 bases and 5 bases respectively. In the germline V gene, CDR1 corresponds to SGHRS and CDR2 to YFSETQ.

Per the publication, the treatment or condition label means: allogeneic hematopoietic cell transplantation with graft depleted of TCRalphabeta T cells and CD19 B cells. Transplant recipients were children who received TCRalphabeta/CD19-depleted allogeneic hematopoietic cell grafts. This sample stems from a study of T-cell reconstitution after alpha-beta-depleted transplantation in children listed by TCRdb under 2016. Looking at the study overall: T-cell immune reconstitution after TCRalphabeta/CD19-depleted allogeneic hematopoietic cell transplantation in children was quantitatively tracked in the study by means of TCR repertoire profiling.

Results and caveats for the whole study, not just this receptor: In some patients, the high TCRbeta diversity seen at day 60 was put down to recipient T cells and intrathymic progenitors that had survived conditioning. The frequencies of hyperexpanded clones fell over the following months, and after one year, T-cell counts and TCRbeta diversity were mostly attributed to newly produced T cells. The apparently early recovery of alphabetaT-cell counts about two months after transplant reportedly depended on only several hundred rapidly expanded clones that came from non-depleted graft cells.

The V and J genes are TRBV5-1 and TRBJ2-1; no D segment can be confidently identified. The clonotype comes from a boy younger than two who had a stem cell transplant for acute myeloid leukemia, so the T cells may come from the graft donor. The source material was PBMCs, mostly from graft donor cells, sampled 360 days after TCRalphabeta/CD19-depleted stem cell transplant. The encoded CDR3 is CASSAGISDNEQFF. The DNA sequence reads TGCGCCAGCAGCGCCGGAATAAGCGACAATGAGCAGTTCTTC.